This T cell receptor beta chain was retrieved from a study of blood T cell repertoires in COVID-19. Across the whole study: The samples span acute and convalescent COVID-19 from the United States, Italy and Spain. Sources were T cells, B-cell-depleted T cells, or PBMCs; the material itself was cDNA or gDNA.

The CDR3 has 13 residues. J gave up 6 bases and V 10 bases, and 9 bases lay outside the gene matches. Germline V CDR1 and CDR2: ENHRY, SYGVKD. Seattle-derived patients entered the study during active infection and were followed longitudinally. Original data processing: Quantification of nucleated cells was approximated via reference gene primer amplification. Profiling relied on immunoSEQ multiplex PCR, and the TCRdb table lists in-frame clones only, not all of them. That table is the source of V, J and clone size, and D and trimming were worked out from the DNA. The sample lists about 300,000 clones, roughly 90% seen once, with approximately 1.8% in the top ten.

The sequenced sample consisted of peripheral blood. This sequence joins TRBV10-3 and TRBJ2-1; TRBD1 agrees at 7 bases. The clonotype was recovered from a woman younger than 45 with COVID-19, enrolled during active disease. The CDR3 here is CATWTGSANEQFF. CDR3 DNA: TGTGCCACCTGGACAGGTTCCGCCAATGAGCAGTTCTTC.